The clone carrying this TCR beta chain was recorded at least ten times. These data are taken from a study of molecular identifiers for immune sequencing clone quantification. Using its own MiXCR run on the PCR reads, TCRdb lists one record per CDR3 protein. This repertoire shows about 640,000 distinct CDR3 sequences, 20% found once; its top ten account for under 0.95%. Germline CDR1 and CDR2: SGHNT and YYREEE (reference sequence). The CDR3 loop spans 13 amino acids. V was shortened by 2 bases and J by 7 bases, with 10 bases between the two germline ends. The chain links TRBV5-4 to TRBJ2-1, with D maybe TRBD2 (5 bases). This receptor was obtained from a human donor in good health. Some libraries in this study had Jurkat cell RNA spiked in. Sequenced: naive CD8+ T cells from blood, with Jurkat cell RNA spiked in. As for subset: FACS-sorted CD8+CD4-CCR7+CD45RA+ naive T cells. The CDR3 reads CASSLIGVNEQFF. CDR3 sequence (DNA): TGTGCCAGCAGCTTAATCGGGGTTAATGAGCAGTTCTTC.